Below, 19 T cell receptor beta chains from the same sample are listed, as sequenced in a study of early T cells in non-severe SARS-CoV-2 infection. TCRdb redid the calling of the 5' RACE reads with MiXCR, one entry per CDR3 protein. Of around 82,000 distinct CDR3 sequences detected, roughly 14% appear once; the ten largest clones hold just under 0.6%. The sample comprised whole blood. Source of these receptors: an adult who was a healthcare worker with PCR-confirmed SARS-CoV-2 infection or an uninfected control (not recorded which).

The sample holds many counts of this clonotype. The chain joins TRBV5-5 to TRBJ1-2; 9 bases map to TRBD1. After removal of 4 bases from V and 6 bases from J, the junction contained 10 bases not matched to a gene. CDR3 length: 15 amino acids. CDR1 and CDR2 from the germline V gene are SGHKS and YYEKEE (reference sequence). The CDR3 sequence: CASSITGGPGDGYTF. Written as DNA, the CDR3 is TGTGCCAGCAGCATAACAGGGGGCCCCGGGGATGGCTACACCTTC.

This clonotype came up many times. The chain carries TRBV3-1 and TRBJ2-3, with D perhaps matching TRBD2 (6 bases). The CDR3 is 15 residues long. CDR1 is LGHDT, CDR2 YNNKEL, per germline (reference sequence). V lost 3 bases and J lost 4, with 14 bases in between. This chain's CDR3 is CASSQGGPPPDTQYF. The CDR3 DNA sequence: TGTGCCAGCAGCCAGGGGGGTCCCCCCCCAGATACGCAGTATTTT.

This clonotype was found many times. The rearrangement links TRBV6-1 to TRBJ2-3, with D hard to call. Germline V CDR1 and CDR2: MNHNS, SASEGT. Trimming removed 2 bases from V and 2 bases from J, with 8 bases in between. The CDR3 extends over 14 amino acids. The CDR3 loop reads CASSEILLTDTQYF. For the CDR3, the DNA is TGTGCCAGCAGTGAAATACTCCTCACAGATACGCAGTATTTT.

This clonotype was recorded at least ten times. CDR3 protein: CSVSEGFLGNQPQHF. CDR3 bases: TGCAGCGTCTCCGAGGGATTTTTAGGGAATCAGCCCCAGCATTTT. The genes are TRBV29-1 and TRBJ1-5, with no clear D. CDR1 SQVTM and CDR2 ANQGSEA come from the germline V gene. The CDR3 length is 15 residues. Trimming cost V 6 bases and J 4 bases, with 19 bases left between them.

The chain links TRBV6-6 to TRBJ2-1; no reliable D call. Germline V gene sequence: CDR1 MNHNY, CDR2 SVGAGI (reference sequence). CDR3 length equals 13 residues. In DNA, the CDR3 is TGTGCGGCCAGCACCACCTCCTACAATGAGCAGTTCTTC. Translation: CAASTTSYNEQFF.

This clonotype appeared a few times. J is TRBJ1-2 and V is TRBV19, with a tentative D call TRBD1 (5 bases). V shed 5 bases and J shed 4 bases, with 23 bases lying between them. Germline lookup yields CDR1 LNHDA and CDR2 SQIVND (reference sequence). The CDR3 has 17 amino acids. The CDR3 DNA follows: TGTGCCAGTAGTGCCTCGGGACGGGTCCCTAAAGGCTATGGCTACACCTTC. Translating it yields CASSASGRVPKGYGYTF. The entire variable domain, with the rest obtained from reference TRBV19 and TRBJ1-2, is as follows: DGGITQSPKYLFRKEGQNVTLSCEQNLNHDAMYWYRQDPGQGLRLIYYSQIVNDFQKGDIAEGYSVSREKKESFPLTVTSAQKNPTAFYLCASSASGRVPKGYGYTFGSGTRLTVV.

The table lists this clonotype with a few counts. In nucleotides, the CDR3 is TGTGCCAGCAGCCATCTACTAGGGAAACAAGAGACCCAGTACTTC. Its translation is CASSHLLGKQETQYF. This sequence joins TRBV3-1 and TRBJ2-5; D may be TRBD2 (5 bases). Germline V gives CDR1 LGHDT, CDR2 YNNKEL (reference sequence). The CDR3 length is 15 residues. Trimming took off 3 bases at V and 2 bases at J, with 13 bases between the two ends.

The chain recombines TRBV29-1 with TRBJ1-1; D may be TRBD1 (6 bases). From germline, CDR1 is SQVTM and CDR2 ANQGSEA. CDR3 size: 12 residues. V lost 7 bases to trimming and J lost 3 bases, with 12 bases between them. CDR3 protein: CSAQKGDTEAFF. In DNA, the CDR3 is TGCAGCGCCCAAAAGGGGGACACTGAAGCTTTCTTT.

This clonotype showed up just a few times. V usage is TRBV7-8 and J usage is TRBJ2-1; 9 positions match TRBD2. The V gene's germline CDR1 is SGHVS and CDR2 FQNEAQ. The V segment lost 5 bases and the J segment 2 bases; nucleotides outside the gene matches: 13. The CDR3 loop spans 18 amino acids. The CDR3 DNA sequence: TGTGCCAGCAGCCTACCGCTACGAATAGCGGGGGCCTACAATGAGCAGTTCTTC. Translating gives CASSLPLRIAGAYNEQFF.

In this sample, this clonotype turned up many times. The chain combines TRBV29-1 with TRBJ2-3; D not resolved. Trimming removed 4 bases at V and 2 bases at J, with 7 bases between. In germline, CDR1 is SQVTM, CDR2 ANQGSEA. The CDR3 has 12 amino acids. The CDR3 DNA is TGCAGCGTTGCACTCTCCACAGATACGCAGTATTTT. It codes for CSVALSTDTQYF.

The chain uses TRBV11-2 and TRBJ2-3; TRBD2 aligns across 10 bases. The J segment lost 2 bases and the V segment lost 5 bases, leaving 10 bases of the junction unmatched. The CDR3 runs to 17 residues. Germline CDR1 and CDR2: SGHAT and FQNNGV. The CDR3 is CASSPQRGGFITDTQYF. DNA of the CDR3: TGTGCCAGCAGCCCACAGCGGGGGGGCTTTATCACAGATACGCAGTATTTT.

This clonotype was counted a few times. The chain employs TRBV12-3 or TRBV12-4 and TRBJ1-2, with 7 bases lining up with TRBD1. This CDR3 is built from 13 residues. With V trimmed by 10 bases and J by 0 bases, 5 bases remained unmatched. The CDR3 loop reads CATRQGSNYGYTF. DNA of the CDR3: TGTGCCACCAGACAGGGTTCTAACTATGGCTACACCTTC.

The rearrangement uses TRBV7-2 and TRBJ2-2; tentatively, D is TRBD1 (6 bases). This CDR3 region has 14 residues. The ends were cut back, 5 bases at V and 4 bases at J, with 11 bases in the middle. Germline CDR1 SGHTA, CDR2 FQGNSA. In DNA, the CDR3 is TGTGCCAGCAGCCCACAGGGTGGCACCGGGGAGCTGTTTTTT. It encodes CASSPQGGTGELFF.

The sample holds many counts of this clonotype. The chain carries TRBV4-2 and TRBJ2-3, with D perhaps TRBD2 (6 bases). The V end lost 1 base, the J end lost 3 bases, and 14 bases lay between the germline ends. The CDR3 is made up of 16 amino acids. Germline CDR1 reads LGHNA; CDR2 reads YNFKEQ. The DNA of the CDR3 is TGTGCCAGCAGCCAAGGACTAGAGAAGAGGACAGATACGCAGTATTTT. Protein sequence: CASSQGLEKRTDTQYF.

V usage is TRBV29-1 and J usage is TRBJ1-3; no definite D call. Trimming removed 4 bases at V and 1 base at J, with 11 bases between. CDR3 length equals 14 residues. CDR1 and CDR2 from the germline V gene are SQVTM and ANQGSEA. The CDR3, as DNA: TGCAGCGTTGGGCGAAGGGATTCTGGAAACACCATATATTTT. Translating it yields CSVGRRDSGNTIYF. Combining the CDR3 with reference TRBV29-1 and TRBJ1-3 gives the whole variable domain SAVISQKPSRDICQRGTSLTIQCQVDSQVTMMFWYRQQPGQSLTLIATANQGSEATYESGFVIDKFPISRPNLTFSTLTVSNMSPEDSSIYLCSVGRRDSGNTIYFGEGSWLTVV.

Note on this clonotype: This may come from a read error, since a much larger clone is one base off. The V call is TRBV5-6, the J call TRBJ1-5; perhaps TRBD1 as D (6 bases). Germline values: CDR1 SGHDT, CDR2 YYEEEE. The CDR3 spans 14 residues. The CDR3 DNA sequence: TGTGTCAGCAGCTTGGGGACAAACAATCAGCCCCAGCATTTT. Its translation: CVSSLGTNNQPQHF.

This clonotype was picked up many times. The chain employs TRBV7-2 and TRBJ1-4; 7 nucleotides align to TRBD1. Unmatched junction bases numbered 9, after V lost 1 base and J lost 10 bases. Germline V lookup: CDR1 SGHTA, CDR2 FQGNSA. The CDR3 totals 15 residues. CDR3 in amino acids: CASSLVDRVGGKLFF. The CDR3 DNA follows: TGTGCCAGCAGCTTAGTAGACAGGGTTGGGGGAAAACTGTTTTTT. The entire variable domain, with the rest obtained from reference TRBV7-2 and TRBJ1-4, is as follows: GAGVSQSPSNKVTEKGKDVELRCDPISGHTALYWYRQSLGQGLEFLIYFQGNSAPDKSGLPSDRFSAERTGGSVSTLTIQRTQQEDSAVYLCASSLVDRVGGKLFFGSGTQLSVL.

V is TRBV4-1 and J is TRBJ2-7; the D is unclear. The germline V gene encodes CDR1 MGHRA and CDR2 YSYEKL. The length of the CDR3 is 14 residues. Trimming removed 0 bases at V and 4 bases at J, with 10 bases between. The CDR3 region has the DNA TGCGCCAGCAGCCAAGACCCTAAGAGGTACGAGCAGTACGTC. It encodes CASSQDPKRYEQYV.

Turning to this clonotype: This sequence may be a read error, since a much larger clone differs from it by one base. The CDR3 here is CASSRVTFGGDTQYF. The CDR3 DNA reads TGTGCCAGCAGCCGTGTCACCTTTGGGGGAGATACGCAGTATTTT. The chain links TRBV6-5 to TRBJ2-3, with D perhaps TRBD1 or TRBD2 (5 bases each). Germline V CDR1 and CDR2: MNHEY, SVGAGI. V dropped 6 bases and J dropped 5 bases, with 18 bases sitting between them. The CDR3 totals 15 residues.